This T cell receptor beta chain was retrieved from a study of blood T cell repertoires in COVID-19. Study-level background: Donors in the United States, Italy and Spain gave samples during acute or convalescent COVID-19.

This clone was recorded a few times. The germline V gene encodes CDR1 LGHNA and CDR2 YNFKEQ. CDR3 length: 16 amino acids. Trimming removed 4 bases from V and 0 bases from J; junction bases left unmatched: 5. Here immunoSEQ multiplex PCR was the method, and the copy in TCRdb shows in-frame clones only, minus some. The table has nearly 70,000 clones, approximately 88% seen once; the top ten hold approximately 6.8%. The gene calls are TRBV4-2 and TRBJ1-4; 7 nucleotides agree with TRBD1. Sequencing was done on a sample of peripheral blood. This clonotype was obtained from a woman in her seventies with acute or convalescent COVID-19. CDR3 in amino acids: CASSLGQDATNEKLFF. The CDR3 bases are TGTGCCAGCAGCCTCGGACAGGATGCAACTAATGAAAAACTGTTTTTT.